Many counts were recorded for the clone carrying this TCR beta chain. As yet, its antigen is unknown. This record belongs to a study of metastatic and nonmetastatic thyroid tumors. Study-level information: Malignant thyroid and benign thyroid patients provided blood and tumor or nodule tissue whose repertoires were compared.

No patient received treatment before thyroid surgery. Authors' methods: A classifier for distant metastasis in papillary thyroid cancer was constructed using CDR3 differences observed across clinicopathological groups. TCRdb re-called the PCR reads through MiXCR. The V and J calls here are based on TCRdb, not the publication. The repertoire holds 25,000 or so clones, with under 30% as singletons. General study points: Benign nodules reportedly had significantly lower TCR beta diversity than malignant thyroid tumors in blood and tumor.

Trimming removed 1 base at V and 2 bases at J, with 10 bases between. The CDR3 is 15 amino acids. Germline values: CDR1 SGHDT, CDR2 YYEEEE. Sequencing was done on a sample of blood. The chain joins TRBV5-6 to TRBJ2-1; D perhaps matches TRBD2 (7 bases). The origin of this receptor is a female donor with papillary thyroid cancer or a benign thyroid nodule (not recorded which). Some clones in this sample may be carry-over from other donors' samples. The CDR3 spells CASSLRGATYNEQFF. In DNA form, the CDR3 reads TGTGCCAGCAGCTTGCGGGGGGCGACCTACAATGAGCAGTTCTTC. The full variable domain, completed using reference TRBV5-6 and TRBJ2-1, is DAGVTQSPTHLIKTRGQQVTLRCSPKSGHDTVSWYQQALGQGPQFIFQYYEEEERQRGNFPDRFSGHQFPNYSSELNVNALLLGDSALYLCASSLRGATYNEQFFGPGTRLTVL.